Below, 32 T cell receptor beta chains from the same sample are listed, as sequenced in a study of identical twins. TCRdb itself ran the 5' RACE reads through MiXCR, one entry per CDR3 protein. The sample contains 200,000 to 250,000 distinct CDR3 sequences, roughly 7.5% of which appear only once. These same records also appear under a second study, on yellow fever vaccine responses in identical twins.

Sequencing was performed on memory (CD45RO+) T cells sorted from blood. These receptors all stem from a woman under 30 in good health.

This chain uses TRBV6-5 with TRBJ2-5, with D perhaps TRBD1 (6 bases). Trimming shortened V by 4 bases and J by 1 base, and 19 bases separated the two germline ends. CDR3 length: 17 amino acids. The V gene's germline CDR1 is MNHEY and CDR2 SVGAGI. DNA of the CDR3: TGTGCCAGCAGTTTGGGCTCAGGGGCCCCCCCCCAAGAGACCCAGTACTTC. Protein sequence: CASSLGSGAPPQETQYF.

This clonotype showed up many times. The rearrangement uses TRBV12-3 or TRBV12-4 and TRBJ2-1; perhaps TRBD1 as D (5 bases). The CDR3 length is 12 residues. Trimming pared 8 bases from V and 3 bases from J, leaving 8 bases between. Written as DNA, the CDR3 is TGTGCCAGCGGCAGGGACTACAATGAGCAGTTCTTC. Translation gives CASGRDYNEQFF.

The table lists this clonotype with many counts. The chain recombines TRBV7-9 with TRBJ1-4, with unresolved D. The CDR3 is made up of 11 amino acids. CDR1 and CDR2 from the germline V gene are SEHNR and FQNEAQ (reference sequence). Trimming took off 5 bases at V and 10 bases at J, with 8 bases between the two ends. This CDR3 is CASSAETKLFF. CDR3 nucleotides: TGTGCCAGCAGCGCAGAGACAAAACTGTTTTTT.

The chain joins TRBV27 to TRBJ2-7; 13 bases agree with TRBD2. Germline CDR1 reads MNHEY; CDR2 reads SMNVEV (reference sequence). V gave up 6 bases and J gave up 3 bases; unmatched junction bases: 5. This CDR3 spans 15 amino acids. This CDR3 is CASSPLAGGFYEQYF. DNA for the CDR3: TGTGCCAGCAGCCCACTAGCGGGAGGGTTCTACGAGCAGTACTTC.

The gene calls are TRBV18 and TRBJ2-7; 8 nucleotides match TRBD2. V lost 3 bases, J lost 0 bases, and 13 bases stayed unmatched. The CDR3 is made up of 18 amino acids. Germline CDR1 and CDR2: KGHSH and LQKENI. This CDR3 reads CASSPLSAGGQTSYEQYF. For the CDR3, the DNA is TGTGCCAGCTCACCCTTGTCGGCGGGGGGTCAGACCTCCTACGAGCAGTACTTC.

In its sample, this clonotype was seen a few times. The rearrangement joins TRBV28 to TRBJ2-7; D ambiguous. The V end lost 6 bases, the J end lost 0 bases, and 15 bases lay between the germline ends. The CDR3 is 15 amino acids. The germline V gene has CDR1 MDHEN and CDR2 SYDVKM. In DNA form, the CDR3 reads TGTGCCAGCAGGACCCTTGAGATGTTCTCCTACGAGCAGTACTTC. It encodes CASRTLEMFSYEQYF.

Only a few counts were recorded for this clonotype. The chain couples TRBV28 to TRBJ1-2, with 9 bases lining up with TRBD1. There are 15 residues in the CDR3. Germline V gives CDR1 MDHEN, CDR2 SYDVKM. After removal of 6 bases from V and 5 bases from J, the junction contained 10 bases not matched to a gene. The CDR3 spells CASSRTGAPKYGYTF. The CDR3 DNA is TGTGCCAGCAGCAGGACAGGGGCGCCGAAGTATGGCTACACCTTC.

In this sample, this clonotype turned up a few times. The chain recombines TRBV24-1 with TRBJ2-3, with 7 bases lining up with TRBD1. The junction had 6 bases not matched to a gene; V was cut back by 3 bases and J by 1 base. CDR3 length: 16 residues. The germline gives CDR1 KGHDR, CDR2 SFDVKD. The CDR3 protein is CATSDLQGSGTDTQYF. In DNA form, the CDR3 reads TGTGCCACCAGTGATCTACAGGGGTCCGGCACAGATACGCAGTATTTT.

This clonotype has just a few counts. The V and J genes are TRBV24-1 and TRBJ2-1; 7 bases fit TRBD1. This CDR3 has 15 amino acids. The junction had 10 bases not matched to a gene; V was cut back by 8 bases and J by 4 bases. Germline lookup yields CDR1 KGHDR and CDR2 SFDVKD. The DNA of the CDR3 is TGTGCCACCATGAATAGGGACAGTTCTTACAATGAGCAGTTCTTC. Translating gives CATMNRDSSYNEQFF.

This clonotype was counted a few times. The chain recombines TRBV10-2 with TRBJ2-7; D may be TRBD1 or TRBD2 (5 bases each). V lost 3 bases to trimming and J lost 7 bases, with 10 bases between them. CDR1 WSHSY and CDR2 SAAADI come from the germline V gene. This CDR3 has 12 residues. CDR3 in amino acids: CASSESGREQYF. The CDR3 DNA is TGCGCCAGCAGTGAATCAGGGAGAGAGCAGTACTTC.

This clonotype was detected only a few times. The gene calls are TRBV5-5 and TRBJ2-2; no definite D call. The CDR3 contains 15 residues. The germline CDR1 and CDR2 sequences are SGHKS and YYEKEE (reference sequence). V shed 2 bases and J shed 1 base, with 9 bases lying between them. DNA of the CDR3: TGTGCCAGCAGCTTTGAACAGAGGAACACCGGGGAGCTGTTTTTT. This sequence encodes CASSFEQRNTGELFF.

This clonotype was detected many times. This chain joins TRBV12-3 or TRBV12-4 and TRBJ2-2; D is unresolved. This CDR3 is 14 amino acids long. The ends were cut back, 1 base at V and 4 bases at J, with 7 bases in the middle. The DNA of the CDR3 is TGTGCCAGCAGTTTAGGGGATATCACCGGGGAGCTGTTTTTT. This gives the protein CASSLGDITGELFF.

This clonotype was observed many times. The rearrangement links TRBV7-2 to TRBJ2-3, with 10 nucleotides matching TRBD1. Germline V gene lookup returns CDR1 SGHTA and CDR2 FQGNSA. The CDR3 is 16 amino acids. Losses at the gene ends were 1 base for V and 6 bases for J; bases not matched to a gene: 7. CDR3 sequence reads: CASSLVGTGVADTQYF. The CDR3 bases are TGTGCCAGCAGCTTAGTAGGGACAGGGGTAGCGGATACGCAGTATTTT.

A few counts support this clonotype. J is TRBJ2-7 and V is TRBV29-1; D uncertain. Germline assignment: CDR1 SQVTM and CDR2 ANQGSEA. The CDR3 spans 11 residues. The CDR3 loop reads CSVTSSDEQYF. CDR3 sequence (DNA): TGCAGTGTGACCTCGTCGGACGAGCAGTACTTC.

A few counts support this clonotype. This chain connects TRBV20-1 to TRBJ2-7; D is perhaps TRBD1 (6 bases). This CDR3 has 13 residues. With 6 bases removed from V and 4 bases from J, the gap between germline ends came to 16 bases. Germline CDR1 is DFQATT and CDR2 is SNEGSKA (reference sequence). The CDR3 bases are TGCAGTGCACCGCAGGGGAAACGGTACGAGCAGTACTTC. Its protein is CSAPQGKRYEQYF.

The gene calls are TRBV29-1 and TRBJ2-7; 8 nucleotides line up with TRBD1. The end of the DNA fits TRBJ2-5 better, so the J call may be wrong. Germline loops: CDR1 SQVTM, CDR2 ANQGSEA. The CDR3 has 15 amino acids. As DNA, the CDR3 is TGCAGCGTTGAAGATCCCCGGGTCGGGACAGGGACCCAGTACTTC. This codes for CSVEDPRVGTGTQYF.

J is TRBJ2-1 and V is TRBV7-3; TRBD1 matches 12 bases. Germline assignment: CDR1 SGHTA and CDR2 FQGTGA. The CDR3 has 14 residues. V gave up 4 bases and J gave up 10 bases; unmatched junction bases: 5. CDR3 coding DNA: TGTGCCAGCAGCTGGGACAGGGGGCTACGAGAGCAGTTCTTC. This encodes CASSWDRGLREQFF. Complete variable domain (other parts from reference TRBV7-3 and TRBJ2-1): GAGVSQTPSNKVTEKGKYVELRCDPISGHTALYWYRQSLGQGPEFLIYFQGTGAADDSGLPNDRFFAVRPEGSVSTLKIQRTERGDSAVYLCASSWDRGLREQFFGPGTRLTVL.

This clonotype was seen at least ten times. The chain combines TRBV29-1 with TRBJ1-2; 8 nucleotides align to TRBD1. Germline CDR1 reads SQVTM; CDR2 reads ANQGSEA. This CDR3 comprises 12 residues. The J segment lost 2 bases and the V segment lost 4 bases, leaving 0 bases of the junction unmatched. As DNA, the CDR3 is TGCAGCGTTGGACAGGGGAACTATGGCTACACCTTC. It codes for CSVGQGNYGYTF.

The chain combines TRBV11-3 with TRBJ2-2; D is ambiguous. CDR1 and CDR2 (germline): SGHNT, YENEEA. The CDR3 totals 13 residues. Trimming took 1 base from V and 5 from J, leaving 5 bases between them. CDR3 sequence: CASSLGMTGELFF. The CDR3, as DNA: TGTGCCAGCAGCTTAGGCATGACCGGGGAGCTGTTTTTT.

The sample holds many counts of this clonotype. This chain connects TRBV7-2 to TRBJ2-7; D remains ambiguous. The germline V gene encodes CDR1 SGHTA and CDR2 FQGNSA. The CDR3 spans 14 residues. The germline V and J ends were trimmed by 3 bases and 2 bases, with 11 bases remaining between them. CDR3 sequence (DNA): TGTGCCAGCAGCTTTAGTCCAGGCCCCTACGAGCAGTACTTC. Translated, it gives CASSFSPGPYEQYF.

This clonotype has a count of ten or more. The rearrangement uses TRBV10-3 and TRBJ1-1, with D possibly being TRBD1 (6 bases). Looked up from germline, CDR1 is ENHRY and CDR2 is SYGVKD. The CDR3 covers 14 residues. Trimming removed 6 bases from V and 1 base from J, with 12 bases in between. The CDR3 DNA sequence: TGTGCCATCAGACTAGGGGGGGGGAACACTGAAGCTTTCTTT. It is translated as CAIRLGGGNTEAFF.

Written as DNA, the CDR3 is TGTGCCAGCAGCTTAGAAGCGGGAGCCGAGCAGTACTTC. It specifies CASSLEAGAEQYF. The chain carries TRBV11-3 and TRBJ2-7, with 8 bases lining up with TRBD2. The CDR3 contains 13 residues. V lost 0 bases to trimming and J lost 6 bases; unmatched junction nucleotides: 1. The germline V gene encodes CDR1 SGHNT and CDR2 YENEEA.

The chain couples TRBV27 to TRBJ1-6; TRBD1 matches at 7 bases. The CDR3 contains 15 residues. Germline-derived CDR1 and CDR2 are MNHEY and SMNVEV (reference sequence). Trimming took 7 bases from V and 6 from J; bases not matched to a gene: 9. This CDR3 is CASTQGTDGNSPLHF. The CDR3 coding sequence is TGTGCCAGCACCCAGGGGACAGATGGTAATTCACCCCTCCACTTT.

The table lists this clonotype with many counts. The CDR3: CASSSSSGADTQYF. DNA of the CDR3: TGCGCCAGCAGCTCTAGTAGCGGGGCAGATACGCAGTATTTT. The chain recombines TRBV5-1 with TRBJ2-3; the match to TRBD2 covers 8 bases. The CDR3 is made up of 14 amino acids. The trim removed 3 bases at V and 4 bases at J, leaving 4 bases unmatched. Germline-derived CDR1 and CDR2 are SGHRS and YFSETQ.

This clonotype was found many times. The chain combines TRBV10-2 with TRBJ1-1; TRBD1 matches 8 bases. This CDR3 region has 15 residues. Losses at the gene ends were 6 bases for V and 4 bases for J; bases not matched to a gene: 10. Germline loops: CDR1 WSHSY, CDR2 SAAADI. CDR3 loop: CASRVTGDGATEAFF. CDR3 coding DNA: TGCGCCAGCAGGGTGACAGGGGACGGGGCCACTGAAGCTTTCTTT.

This clonotype was seen more than once but under ten times. This chain connects TRBV27 to TRBJ1-1; 8 bases are shared with TRBD1. The CDR3 spans 15 residues. J gave up 1 base and V 4 bases, and 5 bases lay outside the gene matches. Germline loops: CDR1 MNHEY, CDR2 SMNVEV (reference sequence). The CDR3 loop reads CASSSPTGGNTEAFF. CDR3 sequence (DNA): TGTGCCAGCAGTTCACCAACAGGGGGGAACACTGAAGCTTTCTTT.

At least ten counts were recorded for this clonotype. The chain is built from TRBV6-5 and TRBJ1-6, with D unresolved. The germline gives CDR1 MNHEY, CDR2 SVGAGI. The CDR3 covers 14 residues. V was shortened by 3 bases and J by 7 bases, with 10 bases between the two germline ends. CDR3 protein: CASSYFRFNSPLHF. CDR3 nucleotides: TGTGCCAGCAGTTATTTCCGGTTCAATTCACCCCTCCACTTT.

This clonotype came up many times. V is TRBV7-8 and J is TRBJ1-6, with D hard to call. This CDR3 comprises 15 residues. Per germline, CDR1 SGHVS and CDR2 FQNEAQ. The V end lost 3 bases, the J end lost 4 bases, and 10 bases lay between the germline ends. CDR3 in DNA: TGTGCCAGCAGCTTTAGGACGGAATATAATTCACCCCTCCACTTT. Protein product: CASSFRTEYNSPLHF. Variable domain in full (rest from reference TRBV7-8 and TRBJ1-6): GAGVSQSPRYKVAKRGQDVALRCDPISGHVSLFWYQQALGQGPEFLTYFQNEAQLDKSGLPSDRFFAERPEGSVSTLKIQRTQQEDSAVYLCASSFRTEYNSPLHFGNGTRLTVT.

This chain connects TRBV20-1 to TRBJ2-1; D might be TRBD1 or TRBD2, each matching 5 bases. Germline loops: CDR1 DFQATT, CDR2 SNEGSKA (reference sequence). V gave up 2 bases and J gave up 1 base, with 15 bases separating them. This CDR3 comprises 16 residues. CDR3 protein: CSARPLGVPSYNEQFF. In DNA form, the CDR3 reads TGCAGTGCTAGACCTTTGGGGGTGCCATCCTACAATGAGCAGTTCTTC.

The chain recombines TRBV12-3 or TRBV12-4 with TRBJ2-5; 7 bases map to TRBD1. The length of the CDR3 is 13 residues. Trimming cost V 6 bases and J 4 bases; bases outside gene matches: 5. CDR3 sequence reads: CASSNRGGETQYF. For the CDR3, the DNA is TGTGCCAGCAGCAACAGGGGTGGAGAGACCCAGTACTTC.

A few counts support this clonotype. This sequence joins TRBV7-3 and TRBJ1-5; 10 positions agree with TRBD1. The CDR3 extends over 19 amino acids. The ends lost 3 bases at V and 1 base at J; junction bases unmatched: 12. The germline gives CDR1 SGHTA, CDR2 FQGTGA. CDR3 sequence reads: CASSLGGTGASWSNQPQHF. The CDR3 DNA is TGTGCCAGCAGCTTGGGCGGGACAGGGGCCTCGTGGAGCAATCAGCCCCAGCATTTT.

This chain links TRBV12-3 or TRBV12-4 with TRBJ2-1, with D uncertain. There are 12 residues in the CDR3. V lost 7 bases to trimming and J lost 3 bases, with 7 bases between them. This CDR3 is CASTDHYNEQFF. The CDR3 DNA sequence: TGTGCCAGCACCGACCACTACAATGAGCAGTTCTTC.